This T cell receptor beta chain was sequenced for a study of cytomegalovirus exposure and HLA in healthy donors. Study observations and caveats: It was taken for granted in presence/absence analyses that sequencing depth across donors was roughly uniform.

Primers included in the PCR were 60 Vbeta and 13 Jbeta primers. Sequencing was performed with immunoSEQ multiplex PCR; in TCRdb, only in-frame clones are kept and a portion is missing. Seen here are 60,000 to 90,000 clones, around 80% observed once, and the top ten hold approximately 17%. Looked up from germline, CDR1 is SGHRS and CDR2 is YFSETQ. V lost 4 bases and J 6 bases, leaving 13 bases between the germline ends. The CDR3 consists of 14 residues. This clone was seen a handful of times. No antigen is known for it. This rearrangement joins TRBV5-1 to TRBJ1-4; D is unresolved. Sequencing was performed on PBMCs. This TCR was sampled from a man in his sixties or seventies in good health and CMV-seropositive. The DNA for the CDR3 is TGCGCCAGCAGCCCGGGCCGGACTGATGAAAAACTGTTTTTT. Translation: CASSPGRTDEKLFF. The variable domain in full, completed from reference TRBV5-1 and TRBJ1-4, reads KAGVTQTPRYLIKTRGQQVTLSCSPISGHRSVSWYQQTPGQGLQFLFEYFSETQRNKGNFPGRFSGRQFSNSRSEMNVSTLELGDSALYLCASSPGRTDEKLFFGSGTQLSVL.